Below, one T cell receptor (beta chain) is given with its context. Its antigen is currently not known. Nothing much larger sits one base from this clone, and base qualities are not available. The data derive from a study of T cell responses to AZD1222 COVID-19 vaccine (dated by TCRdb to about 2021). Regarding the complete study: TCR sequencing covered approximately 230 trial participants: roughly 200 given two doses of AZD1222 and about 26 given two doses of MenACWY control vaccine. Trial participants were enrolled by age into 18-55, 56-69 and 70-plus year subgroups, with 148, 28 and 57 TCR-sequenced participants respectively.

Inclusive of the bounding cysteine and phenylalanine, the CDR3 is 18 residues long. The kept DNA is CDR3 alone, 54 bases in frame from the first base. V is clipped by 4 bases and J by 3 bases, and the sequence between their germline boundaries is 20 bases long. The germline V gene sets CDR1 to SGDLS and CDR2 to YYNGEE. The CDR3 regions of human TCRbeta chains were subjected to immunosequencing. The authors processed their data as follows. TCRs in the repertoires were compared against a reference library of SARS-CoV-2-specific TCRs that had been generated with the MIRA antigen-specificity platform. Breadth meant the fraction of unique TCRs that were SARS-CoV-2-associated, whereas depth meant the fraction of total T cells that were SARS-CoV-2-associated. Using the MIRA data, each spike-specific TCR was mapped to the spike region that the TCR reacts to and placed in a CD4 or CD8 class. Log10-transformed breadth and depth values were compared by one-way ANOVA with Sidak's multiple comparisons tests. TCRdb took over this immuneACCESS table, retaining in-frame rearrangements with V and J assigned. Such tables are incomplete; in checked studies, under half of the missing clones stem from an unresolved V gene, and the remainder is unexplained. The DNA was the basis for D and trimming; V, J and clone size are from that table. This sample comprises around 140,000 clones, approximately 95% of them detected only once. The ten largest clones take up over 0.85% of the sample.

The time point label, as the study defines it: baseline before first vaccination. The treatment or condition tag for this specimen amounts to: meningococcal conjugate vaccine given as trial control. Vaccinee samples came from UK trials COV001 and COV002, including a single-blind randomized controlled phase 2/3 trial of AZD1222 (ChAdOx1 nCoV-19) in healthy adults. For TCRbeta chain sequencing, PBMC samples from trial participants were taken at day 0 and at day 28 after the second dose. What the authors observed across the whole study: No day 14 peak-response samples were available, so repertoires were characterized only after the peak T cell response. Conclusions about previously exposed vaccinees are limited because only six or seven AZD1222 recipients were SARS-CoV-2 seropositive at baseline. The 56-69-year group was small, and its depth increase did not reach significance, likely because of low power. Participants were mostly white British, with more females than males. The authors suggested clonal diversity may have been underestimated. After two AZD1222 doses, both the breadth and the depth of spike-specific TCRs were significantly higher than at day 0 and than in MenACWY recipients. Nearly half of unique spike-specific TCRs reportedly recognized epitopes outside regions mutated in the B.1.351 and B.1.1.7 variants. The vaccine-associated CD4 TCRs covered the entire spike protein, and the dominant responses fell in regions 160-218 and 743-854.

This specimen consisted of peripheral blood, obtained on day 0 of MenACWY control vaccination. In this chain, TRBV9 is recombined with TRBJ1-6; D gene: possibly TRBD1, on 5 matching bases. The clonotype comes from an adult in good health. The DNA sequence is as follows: TGTGCCAGCAGCCCTGCGGGGGGTTCGCGGTTCTATAATTCACCCCTCCACTTT. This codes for CASSPAGGSRFYNSPLHF.